Listed below are T cell receptor beta chains from one sample, sequenced in a study of cytomegalovirus exposure and HLA in healthy donors. Clones were read by immunoSEQ multiplex PCR, and TCRdb kept only the in-frame ones, dropping some. The sample records about 170,000 clones, approximately 80% being singletons. The sequencing sample was made of PBMCs. The source of these receptors is a man aged 18 to 30 in good health and CMV-seronegative. Each CDR3 is given with its conserved first and last residue. D genes are given only for firm matches. Some rows mark clone size as missing; the rest say once, few, many or name a class of expanded clone.

v_call	j_call	clone_size	d_call	cdr3_nt	cdr3_aa
TRBV11-2	TRBJ1-2	-	TRBD1	TGTGCCAGCAGCCCTAGGGACAGAATCTATGGCTACACCTTC	CASSPRDRIYGYTF
TRBV5-1	TRBJ2-7	few	TRBD1	TGCGCCAGCAGCTTACCGGGACAGGGGTACGAGCAGTACTTC	CASSLPGQGYEQYF
TRBV7-9	TRBJ1-5	-	TRBD1	TGTGCCAGCAGCTTATCAGGACAGGGCGATCAGCCCCAGCATTTT	CASSLSGQGDQPQHF
TRBV4-1	TRBJ2-7	few	-	TGCGCCAGCAGCCACAGGGTAAGTGGCTACGAGCAGTACTTC	CASSHRVSGYEQYF
TRBV27	TRBJ2-1	-	-	TGTGCCAGCGGCACCGTACCCAGGGTTGAGCAGTTCTTC	CASGTVPRVEQFF
TRBV15	TRBJ2-1	once	-	TGTGCCACCAGCAGAGACACGGGAGTGGGCAATGAGCAGTTCTTC	CATSRDTGVGNEQFF
TRBV5-1	TRBJ1-1	-	-	TGCGCCAGCAGCCTAGCCCCTTTTCGTGTCACTGAAGCTTTCTTT	CASSLAPFRVTEAFF
TRBV4-1	TRBJ2-6	few	-	TGCGCCAGCAGCCAAGAAAGAGGTCTGGCCTCTGGGGCCAACGTCCTGACTTTC	CASSQERGLASGANVLTF
TRBV9	TRBJ2-1	once	-	TGTGCCAGCAGCGTAGAACCAAGCCACTACAATGAGCAGTTCTTC	CASSVEPSHYNEQFF
TRBV6-5	TRBJ1-2	once	-	TGTGCCAGCGCCAGGGAGGATAACTATGGCTACACCTTC	CASAREDNYGYTF
TRBV29-1	TRBJ1-1	-	-	TGCAGCGTTGGGGGAGGGGGAACGGACACTGAAGCTTTCTTT	CSVGGGGTDTEAFF
TRBV5-4	TRBJ2-2	-	-	TGTGCCAGCAGCTTGGAATTTACGGGCACCGGGGAGCTGTTTTTT	CASSLEFTGTGELFF